The 17 T cell receptor beta chains listed next were all sequenced from one sample in a study of blood T cells in healthy people across ages. The second PCR ran roughly 7 to 12 cycles with a sample-barcoded 5' primer and J-beta primers. TCRdb re-analysed the 5' RACE reads in MiXCR, keeping a single row per CDR3 protein. The sample lists 700,000 to 800,000 distinct CDR3 sequences, about 40% occurring once. Sequences were obtained from blood. These receptors were collected from a woman in her sixties or seventies in good health.

The chain carries TRBV6-2 or TRBV6-3 and TRBJ2-1; 7 bases are a match to TRBD1. Trimming took 7 bases from V and 7 from J; bases not matched to a gene: 10. The V gene's germline CDR1 is MNHEY and CDR2 SVGEGT. The CDR3 loop spans 14 amino acids. The CDR3 nucleotides are TGTGCCAGCACCCGAACAGGGGTAGTGAATGAGCAGTTCTTC. Protein sequence: CASTRTGVVNEQFF.

The chain uses TRBV4-2 and TRBJ1-1; 8 bases are a match to TRBD1. The germline gives CDR1 LGHNA, CDR2 YNFKEQ. This CDR3 is 17 amino acids long. The ends lost 0 bases at V and 2 bases at J; junction bases unmatched: 8. In DNA, the CDR3 is TGTGCCAGCAGCCAAGAATTATCCGGACAGGGAAACACTGAAGCTTTCTTT. It encodes CASSQELSGQGNTEAFF.

As to this clonotype: Its ends do not fully match the called genes, so a read error is possible. The chain links TRBV2 to TRBJ2-5; unclear D gene. The germline V gene encodes CDR1 SNHLY and CDR2 FYNNEI. The CDR3 totals 12 residues. The CDR3 reads CASGEVGETQYF. For the CDR3, the DNA is TGTGCCAGCGGTGAAGTTGGGGAGACCCAGTACTTC. Complete variable domain (other parts from reference TRBV2 and TRBJ2-5): EPEVTQTPSHQVTQMGQEVILRCVPISNHLYFYWYRQILGQKVEFLVSFYNNEISEKSEIFDDQFSVERPDGSNFTLKIRSTKLEDSAMYFCASGEVGETQYFGPGTRLLVL.

This clonotype turned up a few times. The genes are TRBV20-1 and TRBJ2-1, with TRBD2 matching over 8 bases. This CDR3 region has 16 residues. CDR1 is DFQATT and CDR2 is SNEGSKA in the germline V gene (reference sequence). The CDR3 region is CSGVGGASEAYNEQFF. CDR3 DNA: TGCAGCGGCGTCGGGGGGGCTAGCGAGGCCTACAATGAGCAGTTCTTC.

The chain joins TRBV9 to TRBJ1-3; the D gene is possibly TRBD1 (6 bases). Germline V gene data show CDR1 as SGDLS and CDR2 as YYNGEE. There are 14 residues in the CDR3. The V and J ends lost 5 bases and 2 bases respectively, with 11 bases between them. For the CDR3, the DNA is TGTGCCAGCAGAGCGGGGACAACTGGAAACACCATATATTTT. Translating gives CASRAGTTGNTIYF.

This clonotype was recorded at least ten times. The rearrangement uses TRBV9 and TRBJ2-5; D unresolved. With 0 bases removed from V and 4 bases from J, the gap between germline ends came to 4 bases. Germline CDR1 is SGDLS and CDR2 is YYNGEE. This CDR3 region has 12 residues. CDR3 sequence reads: CASSVESETQYF. CDR3 DNA: TGTGCCAGCAGCGTAGAATCAGAGACCCAGTACTTC.

This chain joins TRBV4-1 and TRBJ2-7; no clear D. This CDR3 region has 17 residues. The germline V gene has CDR1 MGHRA and CDR2 YSYEKL. V dropped 0 bases and J dropped 0 bases, with 15 bases sitting between them. The CDR3, as DNA: TGCGCCAGCAGCCAAGAGAGGTATCCTTGGGACTCCTACGAGCAGTACTTC. Protein sequence: CASSQERYPWDSYEQYF.

CDR3 protein: CASSLFQADGYTF. The CDR3 DNA follows: TGCGCCAGCAGCTTGTTCCAGGCGGATGGCTACACCTTC. V gene TRBV5-1 combines with J gene TRBJ1-2; D is undetermined. The CDR3 sequence is 13 residues long. Germline CDR1 SGHRS, CDR2 YFSETQ. V lost 1 base and J lost 6, with 10 bases in between.

This clonotype was picked up a small number of times. The chain is built from TRBV12-3 or TRBV12-4 and TRBJ1-2, with 7 nucleotides matching TRBD1. The CDR3 sequence is 14 residues long. V lost 6 bases and J lost 6; bases outside the gene matches: 10. CDR3: CASSQLRGVNGYTF. The DNA of the CDR3 is TGTGCCAGCAGCCAACTCAGGGGGGTCAATGGCTACACCTTC.

This chain links TRBV7-3 with TRBJ2-4; D uncertain. The tail of the sequence fits TRBJ2-7 better, so the J call may be wrong. The CDR3 length is 15 residues. CDR1 and CDR2 (germline): SGHTA, FQGTGA. DNA of the CDR3: TGTGCCAGCAGTCCTACGTTTGGGATCCCCTACGAGCAGTACTTC. Translating it yields CASSPTFGIPYEQYF.

The genes are TRBV4-3 and TRBJ1-2; a weak D match, TRBD1 (6 bases). The germline V gene encodes CDR1 LGHNA and CDR2 YSLEER. The V gene lost 2 bases and the J gene lost 4 bases, with 8 bases spanning the gap. The CDR3 spans 13 residues. The CDR3 reads CASSQQGPYGYTF. Written as DNA, the CDR3 is TGCGCCAGCAGCCAACAGGGGCCCTATGGCTACACCTTC.

The V call is TRBV5-5, the J call TRBJ1-4; D is uncertain. The V end was cut by 5 bases, the J end by 11 bases, with 22 bases between. The length of the CDR3 is 15 residues. Per the germline V gene, CDR1 is SGHKS and CDR2 is YYEKEE (reference sequence). For the CDR3, the DNA is TGTGCCAGCAGGCGAACCCGGGTCGAGAACGAGAAACTGTTTTTT. Residues: CASRRTRVENEKLFF.

This clonotype was observed a handful of times. DNA of the CDR3: TGTGCCTCGAGGGACCATTCCACAGATACGCAGTATTTT. It is translated as CASRDHSTDTQYF. The rearrangement links TRBV6-1 to TRBJ2-3; perhaps D is TRBD1 or TRBD2 (5 bases each). There are 13 residues in the CDR3. Germline CDR1 and CDR2: MNHNS and SASEGT. Trimming stripped 11 bases from V and 2 bases from J, with 14 bases between.

This clonotype was recorded a few times. This chain links TRBV7-2 with TRBJ1-5; TRBD1 might be the D (6 bases). Germline CDR1 and CDR2: SGHTA and FQGNSA. Trimming took off 5 bases at V and 5 bases at J, with 13 bases between the two ends. This CDR3 contains 14 residues. This chain's CDR3 is CASSPRGGHQPQHF. CDR3 DNA: TGTGCCAGCAGCCCCCGGGGGGGGCATCAGCCCCAGCATTTT.

This sequence joins TRBV7-2 and TRBJ2-3; the D gene is possibly TRBD1 (6 bases). Trimming shortened V by 4 bases and J by 2 bases, and 13 bases separated the two germline ends. Germline CDR1 is SGHTA and CDR2 is FQGNSA. The CDR3 runs 15 residues. The CDR3 nucleotides are TGTGCCAGCAGCTCATTCCAGGGGACCACAGATACGCAGTATTTT. Its protein is CASSSFQGTTDTQYF.

This clonotype was seen only a few times. The chain carries TRBV29-1 and TRBJ1-1, with 7 bases fitting TRBD1. The germline V gene has CDR1 SQVTM and CDR2 ANQGSEA. There are 12 residues in the CDR3. CDR3 bases: TGCAGTGCACGACAGGGAGACACTGAAGCTTTCTTT. Its translation is CSARQGDTEAFF.

The chain couples TRBV18 to TRBJ2-7; 7 positions match TRBD1. The CDR3 is 16 amino acids. Germline V CDR1 and CDR2: KGHSH, LQKENI. V dropped 4 bases and J dropped 0; count of bases not matched to a gene: 9. This chain's CDR3 is CASSRVQGFDSYEQYF. CDR3 nucleotides: TGTGCCAGCTCACGTGTACAGGGGTTCGACTCCTACGAGCAGTACTTC.